This T cell receptor beta chain is drawn from a study of CXCR3-negative and CXCR3-positive naive CD8 T cells. On this clonotype: The antigen is unknown.

The study made its TRB cDNA libraries by 5' RACE, adding UMI labels. TCRdb reprocessed the 5' RACE reads and keeps a single row for each CDR3 protein, giving no DNA. Its table lists about 130,000 distinct CDR3 sequences. CDR1 is SGHRS and CDR2 is YFSETQ in the germline V gene. This CDR3 is 16 amino acids long. Study-level results: TRBV-TRBJ usage was similar across naive CXCR3 subsets but distinct in memory cells.

The receptor was isolated from a human donor in good health. Some clones in this sample may be carry-over from other donors' samples. The sample comprised naive CXCR3- CD8+ T cells from blood. As to subset: CD45RO-CCR7+CD27+CD95- naive CD8+ T cells lacking CXCR3 (TNR3-). This chain links TRBV5-1 with TRBJ2-7; TCRdb reports TRBD1, a call that lacks DNA to check it against. The CDR3 sequence is CASSLPPPGVIHEQYF.